The next 16 T cell receptor beta chains were all read from a single sample in a study of a mutant IDH1 vaccine in newly diagnosed glioma. The sample's time point: week 35, safety follow-up. Topical imiquimod accompanied each vaccine dose, which consisted of 300 ug of mutant IDH1 20-mer peptide. Using immunoSEQ multiplex PCR, the repertoire was profiled, and TCRdb retains in-frame clones only, with some absent. In the table there are some 57,000 clones, around 84% of which are singletons. Their antigens are not known. Sequenced here: PBMCs, sampled from a glioma patient whose treatment included an IDH1 peptide vaccine. The receptors were sampled from a woman younger than 30 with glioma.

The chain joins TRBV23-1 to TRBJ2-1; 7 nucleotides match TRBD2. TRBV23-1 is noted as an ORF with a role that remains uncertain. V was clipped by 9 bases and J by 4 bases; unmatched bases: 6. CDR3 length: 13 residues. CDR3 loop: CARGWEGYNEQFF. Written as DNA, the CDR3 is TGCGCCAGGGGGTGGGAGGGATACAATGAGCAGTTCTTC.

The V and J genes are TRBV6-6 and TRBJ1-2, with 7 nucleotides matching TRBD1. The V gene end was trimmed by 2 bases and the J gene end by 8 bases; junction bases not matched to a gene: 14. This CDR3 has 16 amino acids. From germline, CDR1 is MNHNY and CDR2 SVGAGI (reference sequence). The CDR3 sequence is CASSYPTTGPSEGYTF. CDR3 nucleotides: TGTGCCAGCAGTTACCCCACGACAGGGCCTTCAGAGGGCTACACCTTC.

The gene calls are TRBV27 and TRBJ1-1; D is uncertain. V was trimmed by 8 bases and J by 1 base, leaving 11 bases between them. The germline CDR1 and CDR2 sequences are MNHEY and SMNVEV (reference sequence). The CDR3 is made up of 13 amino acids. In DNA, the CDR3 is TGTGCCAGCCGAGGACGGCCGAACACTGAAGCTTTCTTT. This gives the protein CASRGRPNTEAFF.

In this sample, this clone turned up a few times. The chain recombines TRBV30 with TRBJ2-2; D remains unclear. The CDR3 is 12 residues long. Looked up from germline, CDR1 is GTSNPN and CDR2 is SVGIG (reference sequence). V was clipped by 5 bases and J by 1 base, with 5 bases between them. The CDR3 protein is CAWPGNTGELFF. CDR3 nucleotides: TGTGCCTGGCCAGGGAACACCGGGGAGCTGTTTTTT. Full variable domain (missing parts from reference TRBV30 and TRBJ2-2): SQTIHQWPATLVQPVGSPLSLECTVEGTSNPNLYWYRQAAGRGLQLLFYSVGIGQISSEVPQNLSASRPQDRQFILSSKKLLLSDSGFYLCAWPGNTGELFFGEGSRLTVL.

The chain has TRBV5-1 and TRBJ2-2, with D maybe TRBD1 (6 bases). The germline V gene encodes CDR1 SGHRS and CDR2 YFSETQ. CDR3 length equals 15 residues. V was shortened by 2 bases and J by 3 bases, with 11 bases between the two germline ends. This CDR3 is CASSFKAGDTGELFF. The CDR3 nucleotides are TGCGCCAGCAGCTTCAAGGCAGGGGACACCGGGGAGCTGTTTTTT. The full variable domain, rest sourced from reference TRBV5-1 and TRBJ2-2, is KAGVTQTPRYLIKTRGQQVTLSCSPISGHRSVSWYQQTPGQGLQFLFEYFSETQRNKGNFPGRFSGRQFSNSRSEMNVSTLELGDSALYLCASSFKAGDTGELFFGEGSRLTVL.

The chain is built from TRBV19 and TRBJ1-6, with 10 bases lining up with TRBD1. Trimming removed 3 bases from V and 7 bases from J; junction bases left unmatched: 0. This CDR3 has 14 amino acids. CDR1 is LNHDA, CDR2 SQIVND, per germline (reference sequence). The CDR3 is CASSMGQGNSPLHF. The CDR3 DNA reads TGTGCCAGTAGTATGGGACAGGGGAATTCACCCCTCCACTTT.

This clone has a handful of counts. This chain links TRBV5-6 with TRBJ1-1; D ambiguous. The V end was cut by 0 bases, the J end by 0 bases, with 3 bases between. The CDR3 extends over 13 amino acids. Germline assignment: CDR1 SGHDT and CDR2 YYEEEE. The CDR3 DNA sequence: TGTGCCAGCAGCTTGGACATGAACACTGAAGCTTTCTTT. This codes for CASSLDMNTEAFF.

The rearrangement uses TRBV2 and TRBJ2-7; D is unclear. Germline assignment: CDR1 SNHLY and CDR2 FYNNEI. The CDR3 consists of 13 residues. The V and J ends lost 4 bases and 2 bases respectively, with 9 bases between them. The CDR3 here is CASSGGSAYEQYF. CDR3 DNA sequence: TGTGCCAGCAGTGGGGGATCGGCCTACGAGCAGTACTTC.

The chain has TRBV19 and TRBJ2-1; D is possibly TRBD2 (5 bases). V was shortened by 5 bases and J by 8 bases, with 13 bases between the two germline ends. Germline assignment: CDR1 LNHDA and CDR2 SQIVND (reference sequence). The CDR3 has 13 residues. CDR3 region: CASSPRLEDEQFF. The CDR3 nucleotides are TGTGCCAGTAGTCCTCGACTGGAGGATGAGCAGTTCTTC. The full variable domain, with the rest looked up from reference TRBV19 and TRBJ2-1, is DGGITQSPKYLFRKEGQNVTLSCEQNLNHDAMYWYRQDPGQGLRLIYYSQIVNDFQKGDIAEGYSVSREKKESFPLTVTSAQKNPTAFYLCASSPRLEDEQFFGPGTRLTVL.

This clone was observed a handful of times. This chain connects TRBV7-9 to TRBJ1-1; 8 bases map to TRBD1. Germline V CDR1 and CDR2: SEHNR, FQNEAQ (reference sequence). The trim removed 6 bases at V and 6 bases at J, leaving 15 bases unmatched. This CDR3 contains 16 residues. CDR3 sequence reads: CASRPQGGVFRSEAFF. The CDR3 DNA follows: TGTGCCAGCAGGCCACAGGGGGGGGTCTTCAGGTCTGAAGCTTTCTTT.

The V and J genes are TRBV19 and TRBJ2-5, with 10 positions matching TRBD1. Germline loops: CDR1 LNHDA, CDR2 SQIVND (reference sequence). Trimming took 6 bases from V and 7 from J; bases not matched to a gene: 2. The CDR3 is 12 residues long. The CDR3 bases are TGTGCCAGTAGCGGGACAGGGGTGACCCAGTACTTC. Translated: CASSGTGVTQYF.

The chain has TRBV7-3 and TRBJ2-7, with D possibly being TRBD1 (6 bases). V lost 5 bases, J lost 7 bases, and 15 bases lay in between. This CDR3 contains 13 residues. CDR1 SGHTA and CDR2 FQGTGA come from the germline V gene. CDR3 DNA sequence: TGTGCCAGCAGCCCACGGTCAGGGACAGAGCAGTACTTC. As protein: CASSPRSGTEQYF.

V gene TRBV18 combines with J gene TRBJ1-1, with a tentative D call TRBD1 (6 bases). This CDR3 contains 16 residues. Deletions cut 0 bases from V and 1 base from J, with 12 bases between. The germline V gene has CDR1 KGHSH and CDR2 LQKENI. CDR3: CASSPPGGPRNTEAFF. The CDR3 DNA reads as TGTGCCAGCTCACCACCGGGGGGGCCACGGAACACTGAAGCTTTCTTT.

V gene TRBV27 combines with J gene TRBJ1-2, with 9 nucleotides matching TRBD1. The V gene's germline CDR1 is MNHEY and CDR2 SMNVEV (reference sequence). CDR3 size: 14 residues. V trimming: 3 bases; J trimming: 8 bases; junction bases outside the gene matches: 7. The CDR3 sequence: CASSFQGTGKGYTF. In nucleotides, the CDR3 is TGTGCCAGCAGTTTCCAGGGGACAGGGAAGGGCTACACCTTC.

This chain connects TRBV30 to TRBJ2-7; D is unclear. CDR1 is GTSNPN and CDR2 is SVGIG in the germline V gene (reference sequence). The CDR3 is 13 amino acids. V lost 4 bases and J 1 base, leaving 11 bases between the germline ends. The CDR3 bases are TGTGCCTGGACTGAAGACCCTTCCTACGAGCAGTACTTC. Amino acids: CAWTEDPSYEQYF.

The rearrangement joins TRBV7-3 to TRBJ2-3, with D unclear. CDR3 size: 16 residues. Germline lookup yields CDR1 SGHTA and CDR2 FQGTGA. V lost 1 base and J 3 bases, leaving 14 bases between the germline ends. The CDR3 nucleotides are TGTGCCAGCAGCTTAAATGTTGGAGAGAGAACAGATACGCAGTATTTT. Residues: CASSLNVGERTDTQYF.